This TCR beta chain was sequenced for a study of CD8+CD57+ T cells in acquired aplastic anemia. With respect to this clonotype: Antigen unknown.

The V end lost 2 bases, the J end lost 0 bases, and 19 bases lay between the germline ends. The CDR3 loop spans 19 amino acids. Germline assignment: CDR1 MNHEY and CDR2 SVGEGT. Study-level results: Common to patients and controls were twenty-nine CD8+ CDR3 sequences.

Genomic DNA constituted the template upon which TCR beta VDJ and CDR3 profiling was performed. From the reads, TCRdb called clonotypes with MiXCR, one entry per CDR3 protein. This sample has 200,000 to 250,000 distinct CDR3 sequences, with about a third found just once. The TCR was taken from a human donor in good health, serving as a control. Sequenced: sorted CD4+, CD8+, or CD8+CD57+ T cells (not recorded which) from PBMCs. The chain employs TRBV6-2 or TRBV6-3 and TRBJ2-2, with a tentative D call TRBD2 (6 bases). Here the CDR3 DNA reads TGTGCCAGCAGTTACGAGCTAAGGTGGGGGGTACCGAACACCGGGGAGCTGTTTTTT. It specifies CASSYELRWGVPNTGELFF.